One sample yielded the 2 T cell receptor beta chains listed below, sequenced in a study of blood T cell repertoires in COVID-19. Sequencing used immunoSEQ multiplex PCR; TCRdb keeps in-frame clones, though not all of them. Among under 200,000 clones listed, approximately 86% were seen once. The source material was peripheral blood. These receptors were collected from a woman at least 80 years old in a cohort sampled during active or convalescent COVID-19.

V gene TRBV18 combines with J gene TRBJ2-3; 8 bases agree with TRBD1. The trim removed 0 bases at V and 5 bases at J, leaving 7 bases unmatched. This CDR3 comprises 16 residues. The germline V gene encodes CDR1 KGHSH and CDR2 LQKENI. The CDR3 DNA reads TGTGCCAGCTCACCACCGTCGCCAGGGGGCGGAGATACGCAGTATTTT. It encodes CASSPPSPGGGDTQYF.

The chain combines TRBV7-9 with TRBJ1-2; D remains unclear. The ends were cut back, 1 base at V and 2 bases at J, with 14 bases in the middle. In germline, CDR1 is SEHNR, CDR2 FQNEAQ (reference sequence). This CDR3 is built from 16 residues. The chain's CDR3 is CASSLVSGNGNYGYTF. The CDR3 nucleotides read TGTGCCAGCAGCTTAGTTTCCGGGAATGGCAACTATGGCTACACCTTC.